Described below is a single T cell receptor (beta chain) sequence and its context. This sample was included in a study of control samples from healthy donors and cancer patients. Sequenced by immunoSEQ multiplex PCR; TCRdb stores in-frame clones only, minus some. The sample includes 400,000 to 450,000 clones, 80% to 95% of them seen just once. V was cut by 1 base and J by 4 bases, with 16 bases left in between. This CDR3 is built from 17 residues. Germline V CDR1 and CDR2: LGHNT, FRNRAP. The chain employs TRBV12-5 and TRBJ2-2, with D perhaps TRBD2 (6 bases). The source is a man between 40 and 49 years old with head and neck cancer. Sequenced sample: PBMCs. Here the CDR3 DNA reads TGTGCTAGTGGTTTGGAACTGGAGGGTTGGAGCACCGGGGAGCTGTTTTTT. This sequence encodes CASGLELEGWSTGELFF.